These 13 T cell receptor beta chains originate from one sample sequenced in a study of CD8 T cells in ankylosing spondylitis. Overall study findings and caveats: In ankylosing spondylitis blood, a motif of 7 to 9 highly homologous TCR beta variants appeared characteristic.

MiXCR, applied by TCRdb to the 5' RACE reads, yields one record per CDR3 protein. The sample holds hundreds of thousands of distinct CDR3 sequences, roughly 10% seen once. These TCRs are of unknown antigen specificity. The sequencing input was blood, either unsorted or a sorted T cell fraction (not recorded which). The receptors originated from a male donor with ankylosing spondylitis.

This chain uses TRBV5-1 with TRBJ2-7; 9 nucleotides match TRBD2. CDR3 length: 15 amino acids. J gave up 2 bases and V 2 bases, and 5 bases lay outside the gene matches. Looked up from germline, CDR1 is SGHRS and CDR2 is YFSETQ. CDR3 DNA sequence: TGCGCCAGCAGCTTTAGCGGGAGTTTAACCTACGAGCAGTACTTC. This sequence encodes CASSFSGSLTYEQYF. Supplemented by reference TRBV5-1 and TRBJ2-7, the full variable domain reads KAGVTQTPRYLIKTRGQQVTLSCSPISGHRSVSWYQQTPGQGLQFLFEYFSETQRNKGNFPGRFSGRQFSNSRSEMNVSTLELGDSALYLCASSFSGSLTYEQYFGPGTRLTVT.

V usage is TRBV6-2 or TRBV6-3 and J usage is TRBJ2-3, with D possibly matching TRBD2 (5 bases). This CDR3 spans 14 amino acids. Germline lookup yields CDR1 MNHEY and CDR2 SVGEGT. The CDR3 DNA reads as TGTACGACGGGCCCGAGACTCACGCAGAGGGCGCAGTATTTT. Translated: CTTGPRLTQRAQYF.

This clonotype showed up many times. This rearrangement joins TRBV9 to TRBJ1-1; no clear D. This CDR3 spans 13 amino acids. The V gene's germline CDR1 is SGDLS and CDR2 YYNGEE. Trimming left V 3 bases short and J 3 bases short, with 9 bases between. The CDR3 DNA reads as TGTGCCAGCAGCGAAAGGAGTTACACTGAAGCTTTCTTT. Translated, it gives CASSERSYTEAFF.

The V and J genes are TRBV18 and TRBJ2-2; D call uncertain. The CDR3 is 13 residues long. V was cut by 1 base and J by 6 bases, with 6 bases left in between. The germline V gene encodes CDR1 KGHSH and CDR2 LQKENI. The CDR3 loop reads CASSPLAAGELFF. The CDR3 bases are TGTGCCAGCTCACCACTCGCGGCCGGGGAGCTGTTTTTT.

This clonotype was counted only a few times. The rearrangement joins TRBV6-5 to TRBJ2-7; no clear D gene. The CDR3 runs 14 residues. Germline loops: CDR1 MNHEY, CDR2 SVGAGI. The ends were cut back, 1 base at V and 1 base at J, with 8 bases in the middle. CDR3 loop: CASSYYGGSYEQYF. Written as DNA, the CDR3 is TGTGCCAGCAGTTACTATGGCGGTTCCTACGAGCAGTACTTC.

This clonotype was picked up a small number of times. V usage is TRBV12-3 or TRBV12-4 and J usage is TRBJ1-2, with D hard to call. The CDR3 spans 13 residues. V lost 6 bases and J lost 4, with 12 bases in between. CDR3 protein: CASRTTGTYGYTF. The CDR3 region has the DNA TGTGCCAGCAGAACCACCGGTACCTATGGCTACACCTTC.

This clonotype was recorded at least ten times. The chain is built from TRBV20-1 and TRBJ1-2, with D perhaps matching TRBD1 (5 bases). From germline, CDR1 is DFQATT and CDR2 SNEGSKA (reference sequence). The CDR3 totals 13 residues. V shed 3 bases and J shed 4 bases, with 12 bases lying between them. CDR3: CSASQGNLYGYTF. CDR3 sequence (DNA): TGCAGTGCTAGTCAGGGAAACCTCTATGGCTACACCTTC.

This clonotype has at least ten counts. The V and J genes are TRBV20-1 and TRBJ1-1, with no clear D. The CDR3 has 11 residues. CDR1 is DFQATT, CDR2 SNEGSKA, per germline (reference sequence). V lost 6 bases and J 1 base, leaving 6 bases between the germline ends. The CDR3 DNA sequence: TGCAGTGCCGTGGGGAACACTGAAGCTTTCTTT. Protein product: CSAVGNTEAFF.

This clonotype showed up many times. The rearrangement joins TRBV9 to TRBJ1-2; no clear D gene. Germline V lookup: CDR1 SGDLS, CDR2 YYNGEE. The CDR3 length is 11 residues. V was trimmed by 5 bases and J by 0 bases, leaving 2 bases between them. This chain's CDR3 is CASRANYGYTF. Here the CDR3 DNA reads TGTGCCAGCAGGGCTAACTATGGCTACACCTTC.

The J gene is TRBJ2-1, the V gene TRBV6-6; no clear D gene. This CDR3 comprises 13 residues. V was trimmed by 1 base and J by 5 bases, leaving 6 bases between them. The germline V gene has CDR1 MNHNY and CDR2 SVGAGI (reference sequence). CDR3 sequence (DNA): TGTGCCAGCAGTTACTATGGCGACAATGAGCAGTTCTTC. Translated, it gives CASSYYGDNEQFF.

The CDR3 DNA reads as TGCGCCAGCAGCTTGCTCGCGGAGACCTACAATGAGCAGTTCTTC. Its translation is CASSLLAETYNEQFF. The genes are TRBV5-1 and TRBJ2-1; no definite D call. Germline V gene sequence: CDR1 SGHRS, CDR2 YFSETQ. The CDR3 runs to 15 residues. V shed 1 base and J shed 2 bases, with 10 bases lying between them.

The rearrangement uses TRBV6-1 and TRBJ2-7; 7 bases line up with TRBD1. Germline V CDR1 and CDR2: MNHNS, SASEGT. This CDR3 spans 14 amino acids. Losses at the gene ends were 6 bases for V and 2 bases for J; bases not matched to a gene: 7. DNA of the CDR3: TGTGCCAGCAGAGGGGGCGGCAGCCCCTACGAGCAGTACTTC. It yields the protein CASRGGGSPYEQYF.

Notes on this clonotype: A much more abundant neighbour one base away suggests this may be a read error. CDR3 sequence: CASSQAPLMGRNQPQHF. The CDR3 DNA follows: TGTGCCAGCAGCCAAGCCCCATTGATGGGACGGAATCAGCCCCAGCATTTT. The chain is built from TRBV4-2 and TRBJ1-5; D is perhaps TRBD1 (5 bases). The CDR3 runs to 17 residues. With 1 base removed from V and 4 bases from J, the gap between germline ends came to 17 bases. The germline V gene has CDR1 LGHNA and CDR2 YNFKEQ.